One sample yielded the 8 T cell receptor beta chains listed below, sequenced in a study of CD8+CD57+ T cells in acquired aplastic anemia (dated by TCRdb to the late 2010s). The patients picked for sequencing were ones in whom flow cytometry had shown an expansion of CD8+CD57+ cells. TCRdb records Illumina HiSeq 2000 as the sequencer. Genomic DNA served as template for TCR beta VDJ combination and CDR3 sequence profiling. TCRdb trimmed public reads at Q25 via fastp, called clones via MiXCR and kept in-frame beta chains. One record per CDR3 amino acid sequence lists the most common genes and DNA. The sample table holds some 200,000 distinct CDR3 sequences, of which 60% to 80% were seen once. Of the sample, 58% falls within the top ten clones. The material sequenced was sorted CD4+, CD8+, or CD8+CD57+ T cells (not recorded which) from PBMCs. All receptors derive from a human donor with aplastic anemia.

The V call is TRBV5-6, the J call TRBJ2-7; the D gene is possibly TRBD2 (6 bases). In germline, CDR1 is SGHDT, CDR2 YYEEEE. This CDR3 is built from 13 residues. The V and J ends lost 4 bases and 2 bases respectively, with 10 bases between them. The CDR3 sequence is CASSNRETYEQYF. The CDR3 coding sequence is TGTGCCAGCAGCAACCGGGAGACCTACGAGCAGTACTTC.

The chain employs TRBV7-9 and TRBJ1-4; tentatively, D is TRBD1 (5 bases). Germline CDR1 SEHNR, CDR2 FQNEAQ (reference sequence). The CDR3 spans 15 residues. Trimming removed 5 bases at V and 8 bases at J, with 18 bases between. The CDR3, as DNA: TGTGCCAGCAGCCGATGGTGGAGGGGTTGGGAAAAACTGTTTTTT. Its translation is CASSRWWRGWEKLFF.

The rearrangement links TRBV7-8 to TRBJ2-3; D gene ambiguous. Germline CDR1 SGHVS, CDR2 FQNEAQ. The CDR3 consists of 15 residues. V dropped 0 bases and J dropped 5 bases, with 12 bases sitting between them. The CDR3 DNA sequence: TGTGCCAGCAGCTTAGCTGGCGCGCCGAGAGATACGCAGTATTTT. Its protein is CASSLAGAPRDTQYF.

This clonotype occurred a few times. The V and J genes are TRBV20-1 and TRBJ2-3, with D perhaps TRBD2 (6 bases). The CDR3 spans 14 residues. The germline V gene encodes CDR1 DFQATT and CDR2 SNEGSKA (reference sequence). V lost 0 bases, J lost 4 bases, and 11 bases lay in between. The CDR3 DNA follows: TGCAGTGCTAGAGATGTGACTAGACCAGATACGCAGTATTTT. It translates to CSARDVTRPDTQYF.

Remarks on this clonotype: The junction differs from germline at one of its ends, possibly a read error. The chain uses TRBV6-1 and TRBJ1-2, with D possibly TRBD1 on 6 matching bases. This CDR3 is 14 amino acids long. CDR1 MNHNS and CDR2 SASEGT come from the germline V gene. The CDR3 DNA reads TGTGCCAGCAGTGAGTTTTGGGGGGCGGATTGCTACACCTTT. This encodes CASSEFWGADCYTF.

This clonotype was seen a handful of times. This CDR3 is CASSGDALRAFF. The CDR3 DNA is TGTGCCAGCAGCGGGGACGCCCTGCGAGCTTTCTTT. This sequence joins TRBV7-9 and TRBJ1-1; D possibly corresponds to TRBD1 (5 bases). The CDR3 extends over 12 amino acids. Germline CDR1 SEHNR, CDR2 FQNEAQ (reference sequence). V was clipped by 5 bases and J by 10 bases, with 14 bases between them.

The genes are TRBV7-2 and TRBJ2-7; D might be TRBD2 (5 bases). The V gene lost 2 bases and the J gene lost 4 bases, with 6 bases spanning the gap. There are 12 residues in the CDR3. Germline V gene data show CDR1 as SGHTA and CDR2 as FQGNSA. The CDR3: CASSLIAYEQYF. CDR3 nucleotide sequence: TGTGCCAGCAGCTTAATAGCGTACGAGCAGTACTTC.

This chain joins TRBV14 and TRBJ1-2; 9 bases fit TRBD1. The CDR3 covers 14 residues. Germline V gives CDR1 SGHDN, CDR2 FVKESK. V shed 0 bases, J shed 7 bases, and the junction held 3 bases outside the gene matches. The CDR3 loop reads CASSQDRQGGGYTF. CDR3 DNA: TGTGCCAGCAGCCAAGATCGACAGGGGGGTGGCTACACCTTC.